The rows below give T cell receptor beta chains drawn from one sample of a study of cytomegalovirus exposure and HLA in healthy donors. Only in-frame clones appear in the TCRdb table, and some are missing; sequencing was by immunoSEQ multiplex PCR. The data hold about 190,000 clones, with 82% observed a single time. Material: PBMCs. These receptors originate from a woman aged 18-29 years in good health and CMV-seronegative. CDR3s include the opening cysteine and the closing phenylalanine or tryptophan. Fields, in order: D gene, V gene, J gene, clone size, CDR3 length, CDR3 protein. The D gene is left open where the match is weak. Only part of the rows carry a size: once, few, many, or a class if the clone is expanded.

TRBD1,TRBV11-1,TRBJ1-5,-,15,CASFRDRRSNQPQHF
TRBD2,TRBV7-2,TRBJ2-6,once,18,CASSLVGLAGDGANVLTF
-,TRBV7-2,TRBJ1-1,-,14,CASSLAYPGTEAFF
-,TRBV4-2,TRBJ1-2,-,17,CASSQVDDVGQNYGYTF
-,TRBV6-5,TRBJ2-5,few,14,CASSSNSWKETQYF
TRBD2,TRBV30,TRBJ2-7,-,12,CALGLAGIEQYF
-,TRBV6-4,TRBJ2-2,-,14,CASSDVGHTGELFF
TRBD2,TRBV19,TRBJ2-7,once,14,CASSIGGRGYEQYF
TRBD1,TRBV27,TRBJ2-6,-,16,CASSQGPNSGANVLTF
-,TRBV6-6,TRBJ2-3,once,13,CAIAKSWSDTQYF
-,TRBV5-4,TRBJ2-5,-,13,CASSFLREETQYF
TRBD1,TRBV25-1,TRBJ1-1,-,15,CASSGFRGVGTEAFF
-,TRBV28,TRBJ2-7,-,14,CASSLGGSGDEQYF
-,TRBV11-3,TRBJ2-3,-,16,CASSPGVGTRTDTQYF
-,TRBV6-5,TRBJ1-1,once,15,CASSPSTGGATEAFF
-,TRBV29-1,TRBJ2-1,-,14,CSVELQSIGNEQFF
-,TRBV19,TRBJ1-1,-,12,CASSDRNTEAFF
-,TRBV9,TRBJ2-3,-,14,CASSAGLSTDTQYF
-,TRBV2,TRBJ1-4,-,15,CASSEAAYRDEKLFF
-,TRBV7-9,TRBJ2-5,-,16,CASSGLLASSAETQYF
TRBD1,TRBV7-2,TRBJ2-3,-,17,CASSLAGGTGNADTQYF
-,TRBV9,TRBJ2-3,-,16,CASSSVGGHATDTQYF
TRBD1,TRBV15,TRBJ2-7,-,16,CATSVHRDSASYEQYF
-,TRBV9,TRBJ2-7,-,14,CARCPGTTSYEQYF
TRBD1,TRBV11-2,TRBJ2-1,-,16,CASSLAGTGPYNEQFF
-,TRBV30,TRBJ2-3,-,13,CAWAYYGTHTQYF
-,TRBV6-6,TRBJ2-1,few,15,CASSLRGGDYNEQFF
TRBD2,TRBV6-1,TRBJ2-1,-,14,CASSDTSEYNEQFF
-,TRBV7-9,TRBJ2-3,-,13,CASSLGAADTQYF
-,TRBV28,TRBJ2-5,-,11,CASSFMETQYF
TRBD2,TRBV10-3,TRBJ2-7,few,15,CAISEGREGQYEQYF
-,TRBV5-1,TRBJ1-1,-,16,CASSLTGQTLNTEAFF
TRBD2,TRBV7-8,TRBJ2-5,-,16,CASSATSGGAVETQYF
-,TRBV29-1,TRBJ2-7,once,14,CSAEAPERPYEQYF
TRBD1,TRBV19,TRBJ1-1,-,14,CASNSRDRAAEAFF
TRBD2,TRBV7-7,TRBJ2-1,-,15,CASSLLAGISGEQFF
-,TRBV4-2,TRBJ1-2,-,14,CASSQDFEFYGYTF